This TCR beta chain comes out of a study of beta chain features in type 1 diabetes. General study points: In all four CD4+ subsets, TCRB CDR3 length was significantly, moderately reduced in type 1 diabetes. Shorter templates might be favored by PCR, and equally so in patients and in controls.

The V segment lost 5 bases and the J segment 5 bases; nucleotides outside the gene matches: 3. Germline CDR1 LNHDA, CDR2 SQIVND (reference sequence). The CDR3 covers 14 residues. Concerning this clone: The antigen remains unidentified.

Reverse transcription of all isolated RNA meant that expressed TCRB transcripts were sequenced. Data came from immunoSEQ multiplex PCR; TCRdb stores just in-frame clones and leaves some out. The sample carries hundreds of thousands of clones, about 14% recorded once. Sequencing was performed on naive CD4+ T cells from blood. This chain joins TRBV19 and TRBJ1-1, with 12 bases that match TRBD1. The sequence was obtained from a man younger than 30 with type 1 diabetes. This CDR3 reads CASSRDRGPTEAFF. The CDR3, as DNA: TGTGCCAGTAGTCGGGACAGGGGGCCTACTGAAGCTTTCTTT.